This TCR beta chain was recorded in a study of OX40 agonist ivuxolimab in advanced cancers. Germline V gene sequence: CDR1 SGDLS, CDR2 YYNGEE. The CDR3 has 15 amino acids. The method was immunoSEQ multiplex PCR; TCRdb's version includes in-frame clones alone and lacks a portion of them. The sample lists roughly 49,000 clones; around nine tenths were seen once. The J gene is TRBJ2-5, the V gene TRBV9; TRBD1 is a possible D gene (6 bases). The DNA end favors TRBJ2-7, so the J call may be wrong. The sample was CD4+ or CD8+ T cells sorted from blood, taken in a trial of the OX40 agonist ivuxolimab. The receptor was derived from an adult with an advanced solid tumor such as melanoma, head and neck, liver or kidney cancer. DNA of the CDR3: TGTGCCAGCAGCCCAGAGGTGGGGGCGCACTACGAGCAGTACTTC. Its protein product is CASSPEVGAHYEQYF.